This T cell receptor (beta chain) was sequenced for a study of blood T cells in healthy people across ages (dated by TCRdb to about 2015). Looking at the study overall: In model experiments, template switching captured about one uniquely barcoded TCR beta cDNA molecule for every two T cells. The study measured age-related changes in TCR beta repertoire diversity using deep sequencing normalized with unique cDNA molecular identifiers. The donors were split into four age groups: young (average about 16 years), middle-aged (about 40), aged (62) and long-lived (approximately 80). To avoid experimental bias, donors of different ages were distributed randomly across sequencing lanes. Using the same blood draw, the study looked at two additional independent replicas of 1 million unique cDNA reads for two donors, one aged 18 to 29 and the other aged 80 or older.

The method was 5' RACE. The instrument was an Illumina HiSeq 2500. A second PCR of roughly 6 to 11 cycles was run with a J-beta primer mix and a sample-barcoded 5' primer. Each TCR beta cDNA molecule received a unique molecular identifier from a template-switch 5' adaptor carrying 12 random nucleotides. Each sample yielded at least 3 million CDR3-containing paired-end reads. First-strand cDNA was synthesized from all RNA with the Mint cDNA synthesis kit, primed by a TRBC-specific oligonucleotide. After uracil-DNA glycosylase treatment, a first 18-cycle PCR used universal primers M1SS and BC2_uni_R on all cDNA. From the authors' description of their analysis: Each sample was normalized by randomly selecting 1 million high-quality reads, each carrying a distinct molecular identifier. Reads sharing molecular identifiers were discarded rather than binned into consensus sequences. CDR3 identification, clonotype clustering and error correction used MiTCR with a Q25 quality threshold and the strictest error-elimination algorithm. A nonparametric unseen species model with Euler transformation was used to estimate lower-bound total TCR beta diversity. The raw public data were reprocessed by TCRdb itself: fastp quality trimming at Q25, MiXCR clonotype calling, in-frame beta chains only. Each record represents a unique CDR3 protein, reported with the most common genes and DNA among its rows. In this record, the V and J calls reflect TCRdb's handling and not the investigators' own analysis. For this sample there are 650,000 to 1,000,000 distinct CDR3 sequences; 35% to 40% appear just once. 10% to 15% of the sample comes from the top ten.

Donors were 39 systemically healthy Caucasian individuals from Russia aged roughly 6 to 95 years. Around 10 milliliters of peripheral blood were collected from each donor into EDTA-treated Vacutainer tubes. Ficoll-Paque density-gradient centrifugation was used to isolate PBMCs, with at least 7 million per sample. Total RNA, at least 5.5 micrograms per sample, was extracted from PBMCs with Trizol reagent. Naive CD45RAhigh/CD27high T cell percentages were measured by flow cytometry on a PBMC aliquot from every donor. The investigation overall reported the following: Estimates of total diversity based on one million sequenced T cells were regarded as lower bounds and as underestimates. Compared with the aged group, the long-lived group had more naive CD4+ T cells, fewer expanded clones and increased TCR diversity, suggesting age selection. As age increased, observed TCR beta diversity per million T cells dropped in a roughly linear way, and a significant reduction was already evident by age 40. Donor CMV infection status was unknown, potentially confounding age-related changes in expanded clonotypes. There was a strong correlation between observed TCR beta diversity and the percentage of naive T cells measured by flow cytometry. Bulk unsorted PBMC profiling prevented conclusive comparison of naive and antigen-experienced compartments.

Remarks on this clonotype: Its antigen is still unknown. Per-base qualities were not stored, and no clone one base away is much larger.

Sequencing input: blood. This TCR was recovered from a man between 18 and 35 years old in good health.

The DNA sequence is as follows: TGTGCCAGCAGTGGACGTGAAGGACAGGCCTCTAGCAATCAGCCCCAGCATTTT. This codes for CASSGREGQASSNQPQHF. The chain uses TRBV2 and TRBJ1-5; TRBD1 matches 7 bases in the middle. The CDR3 has 18 amino acids, counting the end cysteine and phenylalanine. Only CDR3 DNA is held: 54 bases, read in frame from base 1. CDR1 and CDR2 (SNHLY, FYNNEI) derive from the germline V gene. The germline V and J ends show losses of 4 bases and 0 bases respectively, and no gene match explains 12 bases of the junction.